Shown below are 10 T cell receptor beta chains from a single sample sequenced in a study of cytomegalovirus exposure and HLA in healthy donors. Primers included in the PCR were 60 Vbeta and 13 Jbeta primers. Assay used: immunoSEQ multiplex PCR; TCRdb lists only in-frame clones, some missing. Found here are 150,000 or so clones, 74% of them singletons; the top ten hold roughly 4.5%. Material: PBMCs. The receptors originated from a man aged 18 to 35 in good health and CMV-seropositive.

The chain carries TRBV14 and TRBJ1-1; TRBD1 might be the D (5 bases). This CDR3 comprises 16 residues. Per the germline V gene, CDR1 is SGHDN and CDR2 is FVKESK. The V gene lost 0 bases and the J gene lost 1 base, with 12 bases spanning the gap. DNA of the CDR3: TGTGCCAGCAGCCAAGATTCTGGACACAGGAACACTGAAGCTTTCTTT. It is translated as CASSQDSGHRNTEAFF.

J is TRBJ2-1 and V is TRBV5-1; 7 positions match TRBD1. CDR1 SGHRS and CDR2 YFSETQ come from the germline V gene. V gave up 0 bases and J gave up 9 bases; unmatched junction bases: 21. The CDR3 has 19 amino acids. In DNA form, the CDR3 reads TGCGCCAGCAGCTTGGCACAGGGGCTATGGACCACCCCACCGGGTGAGCAGTTCTTC. Encoded protein: CASSLAQGLWTTPPGEQFF.

The chain carries TRBV5-1 and TRBJ2-6; 9 nucleotides match TRBD1. Trimming took 6 bases from V and 0 from J; bases not matched to a gene: 7. The CDR3 consists of 17 residues. Germline V lookup: CDR1 SGHRS, CDR2 YFSETQ. The chain's CDR3 is CASTRQGDTSGANVLTF. The CDR3 DNA reads as TGCGCCAGCACCCGACAGGGGGATACCTCTGGGGCCAACGTCCTGACTTTC.

Only one count was recorded for this clone. The V and J genes are TRBV27 and TRBJ2-1, with D possibly TRBD1 on 5 matching bases. CDR3 length: 11 residues. V was shortened by 5 bases and J by 7 bases, with 6 bases between the two germline ends. CDR1 is MNHEY and CDR2 is SMNVEV in the germline V gene (reference sequence). CDR3 DNA sequence: TGTGCCAGCAGTAGGGGAAATGAGCAGTTCTTC. Translation gives CASSRGNEQFF.

The V call is TRBV11-2, the J call TRBJ2-1, with TRBD2 identical over 7 bases. Unmatched junction bases numbered 25, after V lost 5 bases and J lost 15 bases. Per the germline V gene, CDR1 is SGHAT and CDR2 is FQNNGV. CDR3 size: 17 residues. The chain's CDR3 is CASSRKGREGGVIGRFF. The CDR3 nucleotides are TGTGCCAGCAGCCGCAAGGGGAGGGAAGGAGGGGTAATCGGACGGTTCTTC. Complete variable domain (other parts from reference TRBV11-2 and TRBJ2-1): EAGVAQSPRYKIIEKRQSVAFWCNPISGHATLYWYQQILGQGPKLLIQFQNNGVVDDSQLPKDRFSAERLKGVDSTLKIQPAKLEDSAVYLCASSRKGREGGVIGRFFGPGTRLTVL.

The chain links TRBV4-2 to TRBJ1-5; D gene uncertain. V lost 8 bases and J lost 2, with 10 bases in between. In germline, CDR1 is LGHNA, CDR2 YNFKEQ. CDR3 length: 13 residues. CDR3 nucleotides: TGTGCCAGCCGGGGTGGGCGCAATCAGCCCCAGCATTTT. Encoded protein: CASRGGRNQPQHF.

The rearrangement links TRBV6-5 to TRBJ2-2, with D perhaps TRBD1 (5 bases). V was cut by 1 base and J by 5 bases, with 14 bases left in between. The CDR3 length is 16 residues. The V gene's germline CDR1 is MNHEY and CDR2 SVGAGI. CDR3 sequence (DNA): TGTGCCAGCAGTTACTTCCCAGCAGGGCCGACCGGGGAGCTGTTTTTT. Residues: CASSYFPAGPTGELFF.

The gene calls are TRBV4-3 and TRBJ1-2, with a tentative D call TRBD1 (5 bases). This CDR3 comprises 16 residues. The germline CDR1 and CDR2 sequences are LGHNA and YSLEER. Trimming removed 4 bases at V and 6 bases at J, with 21 bases between. CDR3 in amino acids: CASSLTRANPPNGYTF. CDR3 sequence (DNA): TGCGCCAGCAGCCTTACCAGGGCCAACCCCCCGAATGGCTACACCTTC.

The chain joins TRBV15 to TRBJ1-2, with 7 bases fitting TRBD1. J was trimmed by 5 bases and V by 5 bases; bases with no gene match: 11. CDR3 length equals 15 residues. The germline V gene has CDR1 LNHNV and CDR2 YYDKDF (reference sequence). Here the CDR3 DNA reads TGTGCCACCAGCGTCATCGGGACAGTCACTTATGGCTACACCTTC. Protein product: CATSVIGTVTYGYTF.

This clone is a singleton in its sample. The CDR3 DNA sequence: TGTGCCAGCAGCGGACAGGGGTACGAGCAGTACTTC. Protein: CASSGQGYEQYF. The chain joins TRBV9 to TRBJ2-7; 8 bases map to TRBD1. The length of the CDR3 is 12 residues. CDR1 and CDR2 from the germline V gene are SGDLS and YYNGEE. The junction had 0 bases not matched to a gene; V was cut back by 3 bases and J by 4 bases.